This TCR beta chain appears in the sequencing data of a study of blood T cell repertoires in COVID-19. Turning to the study itself: Whether acute or convalescent, the COVID-19 samples came from the United States, Italy and Spain. T cells, B-cell-depleted T cells, or PBMCs provided the cDNA or gDNA that served as material.

Losses at the gene ends were 4 bases for V and 6 bases for J; bases not matched to a gene: 13. The CDR3 length is 16 residues. In germline, CDR1 is SGHRS, CDR2 YFSETQ. Authors' processing steps: Estimation of nucleated cell counts was performed using reference gene primer amplification. Assay: immunoSEQ multiplex PCR; the TCRdb copy retains only in-frame clones and omits some. V, J and clone size are taken as reported in that table, and D and trimming were inferred from the DNA itself. The sample consists of a few hundred thousand clones, about 85% of them appearing once. The genes are TRBV5-1 and TRBJ1-2, with TRBD1 matching over 9 bases. Input material: peripheral blood. The receptor comes from a woman aged 18-29 years with acute or convalescent COVID-19. The CDR3 here is CASSNLPGTGYDGYTF. CDR3 sequence (DNA): TGCGCCAGCAGCAACCTCCCCGGGACAGGGTACGATGGCTACACCTTC.